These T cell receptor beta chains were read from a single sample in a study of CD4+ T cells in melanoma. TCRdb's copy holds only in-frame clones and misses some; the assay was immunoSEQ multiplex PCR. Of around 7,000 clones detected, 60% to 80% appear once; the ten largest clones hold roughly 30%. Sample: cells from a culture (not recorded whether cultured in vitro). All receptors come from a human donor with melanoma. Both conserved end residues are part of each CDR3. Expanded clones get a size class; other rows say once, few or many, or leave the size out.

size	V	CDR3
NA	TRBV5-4	CASSTGTGLIGYTF
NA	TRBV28	CASSTPDRDFVETQYF
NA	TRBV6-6	CASRERTGGNQPQHF
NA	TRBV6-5	CASSPGTGVEQYF
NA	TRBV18	CASSPTDRHGPYEQYF
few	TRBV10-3	CAISESPYEQYF
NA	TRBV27	CASSLSQRGFDEQYF
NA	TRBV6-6	CASSYPLSRSGNTIYF
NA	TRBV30	CACGNEQFF
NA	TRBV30	CAWSVLGLSSYNEQFF
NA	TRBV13	CASSVWTGNTEAFF
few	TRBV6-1	CASSEAGDRRNGYTF
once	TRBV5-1	CASSSGQSSYEQYF
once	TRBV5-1	CASSRGQGSMETQYF
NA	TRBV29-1	CSVSTPGHSYNEQFF
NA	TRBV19	CASRPGGLEKLFF
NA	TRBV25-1	CASSGDLLQGYTF
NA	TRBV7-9	CASSLQSREETQYF
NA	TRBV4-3	CASSQGQAQQSLYGYTF
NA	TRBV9	CASSPRTVPGNTIYF
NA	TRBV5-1	CASSSRTGPDEQYF
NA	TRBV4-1	CASSQERFIRGYGYTF
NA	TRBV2	CASSLHTGELFF
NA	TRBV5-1	CASSQALQGFGGSGNTIYF
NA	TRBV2	CASSVRQVGTEAFF
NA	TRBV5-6	CASSLGGRQTEAFF
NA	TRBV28	CASNEGGDEQFF
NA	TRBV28	CASSFDKGGYTF
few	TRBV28	CASSATGTGPTEAFF
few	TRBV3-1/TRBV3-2	CASSPSGTGGYEQFF
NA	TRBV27	CASGLWAGDVRGYTF
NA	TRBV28	CASLGGTNEKLFF
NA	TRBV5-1	CASRPGTSGLYEQYF
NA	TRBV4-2	CASSQDSGPVSYAYEQYF
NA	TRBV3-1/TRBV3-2	CASSQEGYLSGELFF
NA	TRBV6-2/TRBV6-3	CASSYGRGSNSGELFF
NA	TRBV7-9	CASSLEGTGGNSPLHF
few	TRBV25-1	CASSEFNGGQSTDTQYF
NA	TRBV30	CAWSVRGGAIYEQYF
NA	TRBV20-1	CSFFSGTEAFF
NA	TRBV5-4	CASSLDQGGYGYTF
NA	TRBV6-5	CASSLGTFSNQPQHF
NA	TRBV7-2	CASSLFLGQKNYGYTF
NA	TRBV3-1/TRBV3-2	CASSSGTGLHQPQHF
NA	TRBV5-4	CASSLPTEGTEAFF
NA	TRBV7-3	CASSLTPWSGYTF
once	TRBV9	CASGSGEQFF
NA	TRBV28	CASSRDYSPLHF
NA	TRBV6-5	CASSRGGIYGYTF
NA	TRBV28	CASSLPGTGNEKLFF